The clone carrying this T cell receptor beta chain was counted between two and nine times. This sample is drawn from a study of blood T cell repertoires in COVID-19. Study-wide context: From T cells, B-cell-depleted T cells, or PBMCs came the material, which was cDNA or gDNA.

CDR1 SQVTM and CDR2 ANQGSEA come from the germline V gene. CDR3 length: 13 amino acids. The J segment lost 7 bases and the V segment lost 6 bases, leaving 6 bases of the junction unmatched. Under the authors' procedure: It was from reference gene primer amplification that nucleated cell counts were estimated. TCRdb's copy holds only in-frame clones and misses some; the assay was immunoSEQ multiplex PCR. Clone size and the V and J calls come from that table; the DNA yielded D and trimming. The data hold about 170,000 clones, with roughly 80% observed a single time. The TCR was taken from a man between 70 and 80 years old with acute or convalescent COVID-19. Sequencing input: peripheral blood. This chain connects TRBV29-1 to TRBJ1-4; 9 nucleotides align to TRBD1. This chain's CDR3 is CSVADRGFEKLFF. The CDR3 DNA reads as TGCAGCGTCGCGGACAGGGGTTTTGAAAAACTGTTTTTT. Variable domain in full (rest from reference TRBV29-1 and TRBJ1-4): SAVISQKPSRDICQRGTSLTIQCQVDSQVTMMFWYRQQPGQSLTLIATANQGSEATYESGFVIDKFPISRPNLTFSTLTVSNMSPEDSSIYLCSVADRGFEKLFFGSGTQLSVL.